The 11 T cell receptor beta chains below all came from one sample that was sequenced in a study of blood T cells in healthy people across ages (dated by TCRdb to the mid-2010s). The library was produced with 5' RACE. The sequencing machine was an Illumina HiSeq 2500. A second PCR of about 6 to 12 cycles was performed with a sample-barcoded 5' primer and a J-beta primer mix. TCRdb trimmed public reads at Q25 via fastp, called clones via MiXCR and kept in-frame beta chains. Records with the same CDR3 protein are collapsed into one entry carrying the most frequent genes and DNA. The sample data list 650,000 to 1,000,000 distinct CDR3 sequences, and around half of these were observed just once. In total, the top ten clones hold roughly 20% of the sample. The sequenced sample consisted of blood. These receptors all stem from a man older than 75 in good health.

This clonotype was picked up a small number of times. This chain links TRBV27 with TRBJ1-6; 8 bases agree with TRBD1. The CDR3 is 17 residues long. CDR1 MNHEY and CDR2 SMNVEV come from the germline V gene (reference sequence). V lost 0 bases to trimming and J lost 9 bases; unmatched junction nucleotides: 10. The CDR3 is CASSLSPRTGIGSPLHF. The CDR3 DNA sequence: TGTGCCAGCAGTTTATCGCCCCGGACAGGGATTGGTTCACCCCTCCACTTT.

For the CDR3, the DNA is TGTGCCAGCAGCCAAGAAGGGACAGGGGACAATCAGCCCCAGCATTTT. Translation: CASSQEGTGDNQPQHF. This rearrangement joins TRBV3-1 to TRBJ1-5; 10 nucleotides agree with TRBD1. The CDR3 loop spans 16 amino acids. V lost 0 bases, J lost 3 bases, and 2 bases stayed unmatched. Germline CDR1 LGHDT, CDR2 YNNKEL (reference sequence).

This clonotype has a count of ten or more. The chain recombines TRBV9 with TRBJ1-1, with a weak D call TRBD1 (6 bases). CDR1 and CDR2 from the germline V gene are SGDLS and YYNGEE. Trimming removed 3 bases at V and 6 bases at J, with 18 bases between. This CDR3 region has 15 residues. CDR3 sequence: CASSGRDTDHPEAFF. CDR3 nucleotide sequence: TGTGCCAGCAGCGGACGGGACACGGATCACCCTGAAGCTTTCTTT.

V usage is TRBV5-4 and J usage is TRBJ2-7; D not resolved. The germline V gene has CDR1 SGHNT and CDR2 YYREEE (reference sequence). The V and J ends lost 4 bases and 3 bases respectively, with 11 bases between them. The CDR3 extends over 13 amino acids. The DNA for the CDR3 is TGTGCCAGCAGCCCCCTGGAGATCTACGAGCAGTACTTC. Its protein product is CASSPLEIYEQYF.

The chain employs TRBV28 and TRBJ1-1, with a weak D call TRBD1 (6 bases). Between the trimmed V and J ends, which lost 4 bases and 9 bases, there was a span of 21 bases. The CDR3 extends over 15 amino acids. The germline V gene has CDR1 MDHEN and CDR2 SYDVKM. The CDR3 region is CASSYVTGWTLKAFF. In DNA, the CDR3 is TGTGCCAGCAGTTATGTGACAGGATGGACTCTTAAAGCTTTCTTT.

The chain employs TRBV10-3 and TRBJ2-3, with TRBD1 matching over 8 bases. The V segment lost 6 bases and the J segment 5 bases; nucleotides outside the gene matches: 16. CDR1 is ENHRY and CDR2 is SYGVKD in the germline V gene. This CDR3 has 17 amino acids. The CDR3 protein is CAISPPRGQGLEDTQYF. The CDR3 DNA is TGTGCCATCAGCCCCCCCCGAGGACAGGGATTAGAAGATACGCAGTATTTT.

The V gene is TRBV6-5, the J gene TRBJ2-7; TRBD1 aligns across 7 bases. Germline values: CDR1 MNHEY, CDR2 SVGAGI. This CDR3 has 13 amino acids. J gave up 4 bases and V 5 bases, and 5 bases lay outside the gene matches. CDR3 loop: CASSKGASYEQYF. The CDR3 region has the DNA TGTGCCAGCAGTAAGGGGGCCTCTTACGAGCAGTACTTC.

This chain uses TRBV7-2 with TRBJ1-6; 7 positions match TRBD1. Germline V lookup: CDR1 SGHTA, CDR2 FQGNSA. The CDR3 extends over 16 amino acids. With 5 bases clipped from V and 0 bases from J, the junction kept 4 bases outside the gene matches. The CDR3 is CASSPPGGSYNSPLHF. The CDR3 DNA follows: TGTGCCAGCAGCCCCCCAGGGGGCTCCTATAATTCACCCCTCCACTTT.

The chain uses TRBV19 and TRBJ2-5, with D perhaps being TRBD1 or TRBD2 (5 bases each). CDR1 LNHDA and CDR2 SQIVND come from the germline V gene (reference sequence). Between the trimmed V and J ends, which lost 8 bases and 2 bases, there was a span of 12 bases. The CDR3 spans 13 residues. In DNA form, the CDR3 reads TGTGCCAGTCGCCGGGACGGACAAGAGACCCAGTACTTC. Protein product: CASRRDGQETQYF.

The chain joins TRBV12-3 or TRBV12-4 to TRBJ2-3; 10 bases align to TRBD2. V lost 2 bases and J lost 4; bases outside the gene matches: 3. The CDR3 length is 15 residues. The CDR3 here is CASSLSLAGADTQYF. CDR3 coding DNA: TGTGCCAGCAGTTTAAGTCTAGCGGGAGCAGATACGCAGTATTTT.

The V call is TRBV7-2, the J call TRBJ2-2; no definite D call. The V gene's germline CDR1 is SGHTA and CDR2 FQGNSA. Trimming took 5 bases from V and 5 from J, leaving 12 bases between them. This CDR3 is 14 amino acids long. CDR3 amino acids: CASSPTTGTGELFF. DNA of the CDR3: TGTGCCAGCAGCCCAACGACCGGGACCGGGGAGCTGTTTTTT.